The 18 T cell receptor beta chains reported below all come from one sample, sequenced in a study of T cell responses to AZD1222 COVID-19 vaccine (dated by TCRdb to the early 2020s). The time point label of this sample denotes: baseline before first vaccination. Libraries were made using the immunoSEQ multiplex PCR assay. TCRdb retrieved this table from immuneACCESS and kept in-frame rearrangements only. Not all clones are present; in checked studies, unresolved V genes account for under half, and no reason is known for the remainder. The sample table shows around 100,000 clones, and 80% to 90% are seen once. Of the sample, 3.3% falls within the top ten clones. The sample was peripheral blood, taken on day 0 of AZD1222 vaccination. These receptors were obtained from an adult in good health.

The table lists this clone with a count of one. The rearrangement uses TRBV7-2 and TRBJ2-3; D is ambiguous. Between the trimmed V and J ends, which lost 2 bases and 0 bases, there was a span of 18 bases. Per germline, CDR1 SGHTA and CDR2 FQGNSA. This CDR3 region has 18 residues. The CDR3 sequence is CASSLTPGLRSSTDTQYF. CDR3 bases: TGTGCCAGCAGCTTAACCCCCGGGCTGAGGTCTAGCACAGATACGCAGTATTTT.

The V gene is TRBV4-3, the J gene TRBJ1-6; possibly TRBD1 for D (6 bases). The CDR3 is 17 residues long. Per the germline V gene, CDR1 is LGHNA and CDR2 is YSLEER. The V gene lost 4 bases and the J gene lost 10 bases, with 23 bases spanning the gap. CDR3 bases: TGCGCCAGCAGCCGAGTCTTAGGGGGTCGGAGGGAATCACCCCTCCACTTT. It yields the protein CASSRVLGGRRESPLHF.

The CDR3 nucleotides read TGTGCCAGCAACGACGAGGCGGGCAATTCACCCCTCCACTTT. Protein: CASNDEAGNSPLHF. The genes are TRBV2 and TRBJ1-6, with D unclear. V was clipped by 7 bases and J by 7 bases, with 14 bases between them. CDR1 is SNHLY, CDR2 FYNNEI, per germline. This CDR3 contains 14 residues.

This sequence joins TRBV7-8 and TRBJ2-3; possible D gene TRBD2, 7 bases. This CDR3 region has 14 residues. V was trimmed by 5 bases and J by 0 bases, leaving 9 bases between them. Germline V gives CDR1 SGHVS, CDR2 FQNEAQ. The CDR3 sequence is CASSRGASTDTQYF. In DNA form, the CDR3 reads TGTGCCAGCAGCCGGGGGGCGAGCACAGATACGCAGTATTTT.

The J gene is TRBJ1-2, the V gene TRBV6-1, with 7 nucleotides matching TRBD1. With 3 bases clipped from V and 2 bases from J, the junction kept 3 bases outside the gene matches. CDR3 size: 14 residues. From germline, CDR1 is MNHNS and CDR2 SASEGT. This chain's CDR3 is CASSDRDRNYGYTF. CDR3 DNA sequence: TGTGCCAGCAGTGACCGGGACAGAAACTATGGCTACACCTTC.

In its sample, this clone was seen once. The CDR3 DNA is TGCGCCAGCAGCTTTATGACAGGGGGCAATCAGCCCCAGCATTTT. Amino acids: CASSFMTGGNQPQHF. The chain links TRBV4-1 to TRBJ1-5, with 8 bases fitting TRBD1. Germline assignment: CDR1 MGHRA and CDR2 YSYEKL. The junction had 5 bases not matched to a gene; V was cut back by 5 bases and J by 2 bases. The CDR3 totals 15 residues.

This sequence joins TRBV7-2 and TRBJ2-1; D gene unclear. The CDR3 is made up of 14 amino acids. V dropped 4 bases and J dropped 4 bases, with 11 bases sitting between them. Per the germline V gene, CDR1 is SGHTA and CDR2 is FQGNSA. CDR3 residues: CASSSRGGYNEQFF. CDR3 DNA sequence: TGTGCCAGCAGCTCCAGAGGCGGTTACAATGAGCAGTTCTTC.

The chain uses TRBV6-2 or TRBV6-3 and TRBJ2-7, with 9 bases fitting TRBD1. The germline gives CDR1 MNHEY, CDR2 SVGEGT. This CDR3 region has 13 residues. The trim removed 6 bases at V and 2 bases at J, leaving 2 bases unmatched. CDR3: CASSRDRAYEQYF. CDR3 nucleotides: TGTGCCAGCAGCCGGGACAGGGCCTACGAGCAGTACTTC.

The chain couples TRBV7-3 to TRBJ1-1; possible D gene TRBD1, 5 bases. V dropped 6 bases and J dropped 1 base, with 9 bases sitting between them. CDR1 and CDR2 (germline): SGHTA, FQGTGA. The CDR3 is 13 residues long. The CDR3 nucleotides read TGTGCCAGCAGGGCGACAGCGAACACTGAAGCTTTCTTT. Its protein product is CASRATANTEAFF.

In this sample, this clone turned up a few times. The V and J genes are TRBV5-4 and TRBJ2-7, with TRBD1 identical over 7 bases. The germline V gene encodes CDR1 SGHNT and CDR2 YYREEE (reference sequence). The CDR3 is made up of 15 amino acids. Unmatched junction bases numbered 13, after V lost 4 bases and J lost 6 bases. CDR3 loop: CASSRAEGASGEQYF. DNA of the CDR3: TGTGCCAGCAGCCGCGCAGAGGGGGCGTCGGGCGAGCAGTACTTC.

The chain has TRBV28 and TRBJ1-5; D call uncertain. Trimming cost V 4 bases and J 0 bases, with 22 bases left between them. This CDR3 is 19 amino acids long. The germline gives CDR1 MDHEN, CDR2 SYDVKM. The CDR3 sequence: CASSSGMGGRRYSNQPQHF. CDR3 nucleotides: TGTGCCAGCAGTTCTGGTATGGGCGGCCGCAGGTATAGCAATCAGCCCCAGCATTTT. The full variable domain, with the rest looked up from reference TRBV28 and TRBJ1-5, is DVKVTQSSRYLVKRTGEKVFLECVQDMDHENMFWYRQDPGLGLRLIYFSYDVKMKEKGDIPEGYSVSREKKERFSLILESASTNQTSMYLCASSSGMGGRRYSNQPQHFGDGTRLSIL.

The chain is built from TRBV6-4 and TRBJ2-3; 8 bases are a match to TRBD2. This CDR3 is built from 15 residues. Germline CDR1 and CDR2: MRHNA and SNTAGT. J was trimmed by 6 bases and V by 4 bases; bases with no gene match: 9. CDR3 in amino acids: CASSVDGGAGDTQYF. The CDR3 nucleotides are TGTGCCAGCAGTGTTGACGGGGGGGCCGGGGATACGCAGTATTTT.

The V and J genes are TRBV5-4 and TRBJ1-2; D unresolved. V was shortened by 0 bases and J by 8 bases, with 5 bases between the two germline ends. In germline, CDR1 is SGHNT, CDR2 YYREEE (reference sequence). This CDR3 is built from 11 residues. The CDR3: CASSLGSGYTF. The CDR3 nucleotides read TGTGCCAGCAGCTTGGGTTCCGGCTACACCTTC.

V usage is TRBV7-3 and J usage is TRBJ2-1, with a weak D call TRBD2 (6 bases). V was cut by 6 bases and J by 7 bases, with 13 bases left in between. CDR3 length: 13 residues. Germline V gene sequence: CDR1 SGHTA, CDR2 FQGTGA. Here the CDR3 reads CASREAGGNEQFF. The CDR3 coding sequence is TGTGCCAGCAGGGAAGCTGGGGGGAATGAGCAGTTCTTC.

CDR3 residues: CASSLTGGSYEQYF. CDR3 bases: TGTGCCAGCAGCTTGACAGGGGGGTCGTACGAGCAGTACTTC. The chain couples TRBV7-9 to TRBJ2-7; 9 bases agree with TRBD1. The V gene's germline CDR1 is SEHNR and CDR2 FQNEAQ (reference sequence). The CDR3 consists of 14 residues. The ends lost 3 bases at V and 4 bases at J; junction bases unmatched: 4.

The chain couples TRBV7-6 to TRBJ1-5; D may be TRBD1 (6 bases). V lost 3 bases to trimming and J lost 9 bases, with 12 bases between them. Germline CDR1 reads SGHVS; CDR2 reads FNYEAQ. The CDR3 loop spans 13 amino acids. In DNA, the CDR3 is TGTGCCAGCAGCTTGGACAGTGGACGGCCCCAGCATTTT. Residues: CASSLDSGRPQHF.

The chain couples TRBV19 to TRBJ1-1; 7 bases line up with TRBD1. The CDR3 totals 13 residues. Germline V gene sequence: CDR1 LNHDA, CDR2 SQIVND (reference sequence). J lost 5 bases, V lost 6 bases, and 6 bases had no gene match. The CDR3: CASSRQGITEAFF. The CDR3 nucleotides read TGTGCCAGTAGCAGACAGGGTATAACTGAAGCTTTCTTT.

The chain has TRBV5-8 and TRBJ1-4; no reliable D call. The CDR3 covers 14 residues. Trimming removed 0 bases from V and 7 bases from J, with 10 bases in between. Germline loops: CDR1 SGHTS, CDR2 YDEGEE. The CDR3 sequence is CASSLVVGGEKLFF. The CDR3 bases are TGTGCCAGCAGCTTGGTTGTTGGAGGTGAAAAACTGTTTTTT.